Listed below are T cell receptor beta chains from one sample, sequenced in a study of CD8 T cells in ankylosing spondylitis. TCRdb re-analysed the 5' RACE reads in MiXCR, keeping a single row per CDR3 protein. The table records a few hundred thousand distinct CDR3 sequences, more than 9.5% of them present only once. Sequenced input: blood, either unsorted or a sorted T cell fraction (not recorded which). The receptors here all came from a male donor with ankylosing spondylitis. Each CDR3 is given with its conserved first and last residue.

TRBJ1-5	TRBV27	CASSFHGDTQPQHF
TRBJ2-3	TRBV11-3	CASSLVVGRKWDTQYF
TRBJ1-5	TRBV4-1	CASSQTQINQPQHF
TRBJ2-5	TRBV6-1	CATAEVRGQETQYF
TRBJ2-6	TRBV20-1	CSMRDTTSGANVLTF
TRBJ2-5	TRBV5-1	CASSLDYGGGTETQYF
TRBJ2-3	TRBV6-1	CASSAGQTTDTQYF
TRBJ2-2	TRBV20-1	CSARDGGLAPGELFF
TRBJ2-1	TRBV10-3	CAISGGLAGPGGEQFF
TRBJ2-3	TRBV20-1	CSARTYTSRYTDTQYF
TRBJ1-4	TRBV20-1	CSAHPRGRNNEKLFF
TRBJ1-2	TRBV20-1	CSATSPFGQADGYTF
TRBJ1-4	TRBV12-3/TRBV12-4	CASSGPTNEKLFF
TRBJ1-1	TRBV29-1	CSVVPLDTEAFF
TRBJ1-2	TRBV5-1	CASSSDREGGYTF
TRBJ1-6	TRBV15	CATSRDSSPLHF
TRBJ1-3	TRBV5-1	CASKTGNTIYF
TRBJ1-2	TRBV2	CASTLDREYGYTF
TRBJ2-5	TRBV20-1	CSVVAGGLETQYF
TRBJ1-4	TRBV12-3/TRBV12-4	CASSLGTSNEKLFF
TRBJ2-1	TRBV15	CATSRGKGNYNEQFF
TRBJ2-1	TRBV4-2	CASSHVTSGRASYNEQFF
TRBJ1-1	TRBV27	CASSLFPGRVTEAFF
TRBJ2-5	TRBV24-1	CATSDPGTGPHFETQYF
TRBJ1-2	TRBV20-1	CSAPRGVNYGYTF
TRBJ1-1	TRBV6-2/TRBV6-3	CASDKRDSLGTEAFF
TRBJ2-1	TRBV6-4	CASSDIGGSSYNEQFF
TRBJ2-6	TRBV12-3/TRBV12-4	CASSLVSRRILPGANVLTF
TRBJ2-5	TRBV7-7	CASSLGGRNQETQYF
TRBJ2-7	TRBV7-9	CASSSTVYTYEQYF
TRBJ1-2	TRBV3-1	CASSRESGSYGYTF
TRBJ2-2	TRBV7-9	CASSPGQTNTGERFF
TRBJ2-2	TRBV7-9	CASSLWDAGSGELFF
TRBJ2-5	TRBV11-1	CASSLRNSEETQYF
TRBJ2-2	TRBV20-1	CSARDRTSGTTYTGELFF
TRBJ1-5	TRBV15	CATSRDRRGQHYNQPQHF
TRBJ2-2	TRBV7-2	CASSFSGQSGGELFF
TRBJ1-4	TRBV18	CASSPLGQTNEKLFF
TRBJ1-5	TRBV24-1	CATSALSNQPQHF
TRBJ2-1	TRBV5-1	CASSLGTSGRVTYNEQFF
TRBJ2-1	TRBV10-3	CAIREGTGGTINEQFF
TRBJ1-1	TRBV5-1	CASSGIGQGNTEAFF
TRBJ2-1	TRBV4-2	CASSQEGGQNNEQFF
TRBJ1-6	TRBV11-2	CASSPRPGSPLHF
TRBJ2-1	TRBV11-2	CASSLDRGFEQFF
TRBJ1-2	TRBV10-2	CASSSPTGGSGPTNYGYTF
TRBJ1-5	TRBV12-3/TRBV12-4	CASGSGDNQPQHF
TRBJ2-2	TRBV6-5	CASSYSTSGGGELFF
TRBJ2-5	TRBV7-6	CASSSSAGETQYF
TRBJ1-1	TRBV5-1	CASSLPPPGTEAFF
TRBJ1-4	TRBV7-9	CASPRDGNEKLFF
TRBJ2-7	TRBV7-9	CASSQSGPYEQYF
TRBJ1-2	TRBV20-1	CRPAGVDYGYTF
TRBJ1-5	TRBV19	CASRDSSNQPQHF
TRBJ1-5	TRBV29-1	CSVVVGGNQPQHF
TRBJ1-1	TRBV20-1	CSARRANTEAFF
TRBJ2-1	TRBV27	CASSSAVGRSSYNEQFF
TRBJ2-3	TRBV7-2	CASSRLTGADTQYF
TRBJ2-3	TRBV20-1	CSASNSGLGDTQYF